This TCR beta chain was sequenced in a study of blood T cell repertoires in COVID-19. This CDR3 has 14 amino acids. Germline loops: CDR1 SGHVS, CDR2 FQNEAQ. The V gene end was trimmed by 4 bases and the J gene end by 8 bases; junction bases not matched to a gene: 9. This clone was observed at least ten times. Assay used: immunoSEQ multiplex PCR; TCRdb lists only in-frame clones, some missing. In the table there are about 160,000 clones, around four fifths of which are singletons. Material: PBMCs or T cells enriched from blood (not recorded which). V and J are TRBV7-8 and TRBJ1-2, with 8 bases identical to TRBD1. The TCR was taken from a woman in her fifties or sixties in a cohort exposed to, infected with or recovered from COVID-19 (not recorded which). The CDR3 loop is CASSSRTGFGGYTF. The CDR3 coding sequence is TGTGCCAGCAGCTCACGGACAGGGTTCGGGGGCTACACCTTC.